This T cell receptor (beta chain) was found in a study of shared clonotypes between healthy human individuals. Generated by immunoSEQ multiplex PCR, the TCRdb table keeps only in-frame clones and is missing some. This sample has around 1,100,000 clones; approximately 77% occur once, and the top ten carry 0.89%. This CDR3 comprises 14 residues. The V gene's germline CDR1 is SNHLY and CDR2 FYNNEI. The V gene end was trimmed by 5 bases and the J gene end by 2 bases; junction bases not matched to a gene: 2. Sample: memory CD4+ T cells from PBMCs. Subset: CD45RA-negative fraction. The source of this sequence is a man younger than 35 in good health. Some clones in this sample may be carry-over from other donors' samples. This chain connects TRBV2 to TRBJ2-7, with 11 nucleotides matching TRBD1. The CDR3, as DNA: TGTGCCAGCAGTCTGGGACAGGGGGCCTACGAGCAGTACTTC. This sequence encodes CASSLGQGAYEQYF.